The clone carrying this T cell receptor beta chain was seen only once. This sample stems from a study of blood T cell repertoires in COVID-19. Repertoires were generated with immunoSEQ multiplex PCR, while TCRdb's copy carries only in-frame clones and drops some. The profile shows over 200,000 clones, more than 75% of them singletons. The CDR3 is 13 amino acids. V lost 3 bases to trimming and J lost 6 bases, with 10 bases between them. CDR1 is LNHNV and CDR2 is YYDKDF in the germline V gene (reference sequence). The source is a man aged 40-50 years with active or convalescent COVID-19. The chain carries TRBV15 and TRBJ2-3; D may be TRBD2 (5 bases). Sequences were obtained from peripheral blood. In DNA, the CDR3 is TGTGCCACCAGCAGTCCCAGAGGGGATACGCAGTATTTT. Translation: CATSSPRGDTQYF. Looking up the rest from reference TRBV15 and TRBJ2-3 gives the full variable domain: DAMVIQNPRYQVTQFGKPVTLSCSQTLNHNVMYWYQQKSSQAPKLLFHYYDKDFNNEADTPDNFQSRRPNTSFCFLDIRSPGLGDTAMYLCATSSPRGDTQYFGPGTRLTVL.